The present T cell receptor beta chain was sequenced within a study of shared T cell receptors in the human thymus. Per the germline V gene, CDR1 is MNHNS and CDR2 is SASEGT. V dropped 6 bases and J dropped 4 bases, with 16 bases sitting between them. The CDR3 totals 15 residues. Data came from immunoSEQ multiplex PCR; TCRdb stores just in-frame clones and leaves some out. Seen here are over 350,000 clones, approximately 95% observed once, and the top ten hold approximately 0.018%. Sequenced material: thymocytes. This clonotype was sampled from a human donor. The V call is TRBV6-1, the J call TRBJ1-5, with D possibly TRBD1 on 5 matching bases. The CDR3: CASRPDRGPNQPQHF. The CDR3 DNA sequence: TGTGCCAGCAGGCCCGATCGGGGCCCTAATCAGCCCCAGCATTTT.